Following are 28 T cell receptor beta chains from one sample sequenced in a study of identical twins. TCRdb re-derived calls from the 5' RACE reads in MiXCR, one entry per CDR3 protein. Of around 340,000 distinct CDR3 sequences in the sample, roughly 9% were seen once. Source material: naive T cells sorted from blood. These receptors were taken from a woman aged 50 to 60 in good health.

This clonotype has ten or more counts. The rearrangement uses TRBV7-2 and TRBJ2-3; 13 nucleotides match TRBD2. The CDR3 loop spans 15 amino acids. J was trimmed by 4 bases and V by 5 bases; bases with no gene match: 3. CDR1 and CDR2 from the germline V gene are SGHTA and FQGNSA. CDR3 coding DNA: TGTGCCAGCAGCCGGACTAGCGGGAGTGCAGATACGCAGTATTTT. The encoded protein is CASSRTSGSADTQYF.

This clonotype was seen a few times. The V call is TRBV5-1, the J call TRBJ2-2; the D gene is possibly TRBD2 (6 bases). Trimming stripped 7 bases from V and 4 bases from J, with 14 bases between. The CDR3 loop spans 14 amino acids. In germline, CDR1 is SGHRS, CDR2 YFSETQ. This chain's CDR3 is CASGMRGSTGELFF. The CDR3, as DNA: TGCGCCAGCGGTATGCGGGGAAGCACCGGGGAGCTGTTTTTT.

This clonotype was counted only a few times. The V call is TRBV29-1, the J call TRBJ2-1; D uncertain. The CDR3 length is 11 residues. V was trimmed by 4 bases and J by 10 bases, leaving 11 bases between them. Germline V lookup: CDR1 SQVTM, CDR2 ANQGSEA. CDR3 bases: TGCAGCGTTGGTAGTGGGGAAGAGCAGTTCTTC. Translated, it gives CSVGSGEEQFF.

The chain is built from TRBV28 and TRBJ1-5; tentative D call: TRBD1 (6 bases). Trimming took 6 bases from V and 0 from J, leaving 9 bases between them. Per germline, CDR1 MDHEN and CDR2 SYDVKM. CDR3 length: 14 amino acids. The CDR3 protein is CASRGRGSNQPQHF. For the CDR3, the DNA is TGTGCCAGCAGGGGCAGGGGTAGCAATCAGCCCCAGCATTTT.

This clonotype showed up many times. This chain connects TRBV10-3 to TRBJ2-1; 7 bases map to TRBD2. Germline trimming cut 2 bases from V and 5 bases from J; bases unmatched to any gene: 9. The CDR3 spans 16 residues. Germline CDR1 and CDR2: ENHRY and SYGVKD. For the CDR3, the DNA is TGTGCCATCAGTGAGGTATCGGGGAGGGCCCACAATGAGCAGTTCTTC. The encoded protein is CAISEVSGRAHNEQFF.

In this sample, this clonotype turned up a few times. The chain links TRBV29-1 to TRBJ2-7; 7 nucleotides match TRBD2. Germline-derived CDR1 and CDR2 are SQVTM and ANQGSEA. This CDR3 is 13 amino acids long. J lost 4 bases, V lost 5 bases, and 8 bases had no gene match. Written as DNA, the CDR3 is TGCAGCGTTTTGGGGGGGGATTGGTACGAGCAGTACTTC. Translated: CSVLGGDWYEQYF.

V is TRBV5-1 and J is TRBJ1-1, with D unresolved. With 1 base removed from V and 4 bases from J, the gap between germline ends came to 8 bases. The germline gives CDR1 SGHRS, CDR2 YFSETQ. There are 13 residues in the CDR3. In nucleotides, the CDR3 is TGCGCCAGCAGCTTGCGCCCCTTCACTGAAGCTTTCTTT. This sequence encodes CASSLRPFTEAFF.

This clonotype appeared many times. The chain is built from TRBV12-3 or TRBV12-4 and TRBJ2-7; tentatively, D is TRBD1 (6 bases). The length of the CDR3 is 14 residues. The ends were cut back, 5 bases at V and 4 bases at J, with 15 bases in the middle. CDR3 amino acids: CASSPWGQLYEQYF. The CDR3 bases are TGTGCCAGCAGTCCTTGGGGACAATTATACGAGCAGTACTTC.

This clonotype showed up many times. The V and J genes are TRBV6-1 and TRBJ1-5; no reliable D call. The CDR3 is 13 amino acids. Germline loops: CDR1 MNHNS, CDR2 SASEGT. Trimming left V 2 bases short and J 5 bases short, with 7 bases between. The CDR3 sequence: CASSESFDQPQHF. In nucleotides, the CDR3 is TGTGCCAGCAGTGAATCCTTCGATCAGCCCCAGCATTTT.

This clonotype was recorded a few times. The V gene is TRBV10-2, the J gene TRBJ2-1, with D perhaps matching TRBD1 (6 bases). The CDR3 has 13 amino acids. Trimming pared 3 bases from V and 7 bases from J, leaving 10 bases between. Germline assignment: CDR1 WSHSY and CDR2 SAAADI. The CDR3 coding sequence is TGCGCCAGCAGTGATCTAGGGACAAATGAGCAGTTCTTC. It encodes CASSDLGTNEQFF.

Only a few counts were recorded for this clonotype. The rearrangement joins TRBV5-1 to TRBJ2-7; 12 bases are a match to TRBD2. Germline values: CDR1 SGHRS, CDR2 YFSETQ. This CDR3 has 17 residues. V lost 5 bases, J lost 3 bases, and 12 bases stayed unmatched. The CDR3, as DNA: TGCGCCAGCAGTCCCCGACTAGCGGGAGACGGTAACTACGAGCAGTACTTC. Translation gives CASSPRLAGDGNYEQYF.

This clonotype has a count of ten or more. This chain links TRBV20-1 with TRBJ2-7; no reliable D call. Germline lookup yields CDR1 DFQATT and CDR2 SNEGSKA (reference sequence). This CDR3 is 10 amino acids long. Trimming cost V 3 bases and J 3 bases, with 3 bases left between them. The CDR3 sequence: CSASVYEQYV. The CDR3 DNA sequence: TGCAGTGCTAGTGTCTACGAGCAGTACGTC.

This sequence joins TRBV12-3 or TRBV12-4 and TRBJ2-3; 13 positions match TRBD2. V lost 6 bases and J lost 9; bases outside the gene matches: 12. The CDR3 covers 16 residues. The CDR3: CASSFGTGLAGETQYF. The CDR3 nucleotides are TGTGCCAGCAGCTTCGGTACAGGACTAGCGGGAGAAACGCAGTATTTT.

This clonotype turned up a few times. The V gene is TRBV5-1, the J gene TRBJ1-4; 7 bases are shared with TRBD1. The CDR3 runs 16 residues. Germline trimming cut 8 bases from V and 0 bases from J; bases unmatched to any gene: 10. The germline gives CDR1 SGHRS, CDR2 YFSETQ. CDR3 loop: CARTREGAATNEKLFF. Written as DNA, the CDR3 is TGCGCCAGGACCAGGGAGGGGGCTGCAACTAATGAAAAACTGTTTTTT.

In this sample, this clonotype turned up many times. The chain employs TRBV5-6 and TRBJ2-5, with D unresolved. The CDR3 covers 12 residues. Per germline, CDR1 SGHDT and CDR2 YYEEEE. The ends were cut back, 0 bases at V and 5 bases at J, with 5 bases in the middle. The chain's CDR3 is CASSLVEETQYF. The DNA of the CDR3 is TGTGCCAGCAGCTTGGTGGAGGAGACCCAGTACTTC.

The sample holds many counts of this clonotype. The chain carries TRBV6-1 and TRBJ1-1; 7 bases are shared with TRBD1. Per germline, CDR1 MNHNS and CDR2 SASEGT. V lost 3 bases and J lost 5; bases outside the gene matches: 3. The CDR3 has 13 amino acids. The CDR3: CASSDHRGTEAFF. The DNA for the CDR3 is TGTGCCAGCAGTGACCACAGGGGTACTGAAGCTTTCTTT.

This clonotype was detected a few times. The rearrangement links TRBV12-3 or TRBV12-4 to TRBJ1-5; 8 nucleotides match TRBD1. CDR3 length equals 14 residues. J was trimmed by 6 bases and V by 6 bases; bases with no gene match: 7. Here the CDR3 reads CASRPTGAFQPQHF. The CDR3 coding sequence is TGTGCCAGCAGACCGACAGGGGCTTTTCAGCCCCAGCATTTT.

The chain is built from TRBV12-3 or TRBV12-4 and TRBJ2-5; D call uncertain. The germline V and J ends were trimmed by 6 bases and 5 bases, with 13 bases remaining between them. The CDR3 is 13 residues long. The CDR3 loop reads CASSPLSGETQYF. The CDR3 region has the DNA TGTGCCAGCAGCCCACTCTCGGGTGAGACCCAGTACTTC.

The rearrangement joins TRBV7-2 to TRBJ2-1; a weak D match, TRBD1 (5 bases). The CDR3 is made up of 15 amino acids. The V end was cut by 5 bases, the J end by 4 bases, with 15 bases between. Germline V gene data show CDR1 as SGHTA and CDR2 as FQGNSA. Written as DNA, the CDR3 is TGTGCCAGCAGCCCAGGACACGAGCTTTACAATGAGCAGTTCTTC. It encodes CASSPGHELYNEQFF.

V gene TRBV12-3 or TRBV12-4 combines with J gene TRBJ1-6, with D unclear. The germline V and J ends were trimmed by 5 bases and 6 bases, with 11 bases remaining between them. The CDR3 is made up of 14 amino acids. The CDR3, as DNA: TGTGCCAGCAGTACCACGGTCGGTAATTCACCCCTCCACTTT. Translating gives CASSTTVGNSPLHF.

This chain links TRBV18 with TRBJ2-1, with no clear D. From germline, CDR1 is KGHSH and CDR2 LQKENI. The CDR3 sequence is 13 residues long. Trimming shortened V by 5 bases and J by 6 bases, and 11 bases separated the two germline ends. CDR3 DNA: TGTGCCAGCTCATACACACAAGGCAATGAGCAGTTCTTC. Amino acid sequence: CASSYTQGNEQFF.

This clonotype was observed a few times. V gene TRBV13 combines with J gene TRBJ2-1; TRBD1 might be the D (8 bases). V lost 4 bases and J 6 bases, leaving 13 bases between the germline ends. This CDR3 contains 14 residues. Per germline, CDR1 PRHDT and CDR2 FYEKMQ (reference sequence). The DNA of the CDR3 is TGTGCCAGCAGCTCGGACAGGGAGGGCAATGAGCAGTTCTTC. This sequence encodes CASSSDREGNEQFF.

This clonotype was seen more than once but under ten times. This sequence joins TRBV4-1 and TRBJ2-5; D is perhaps TRBD2 (6 bases). This CDR3 spans 15 amino acids. V gave up 2 bases and J gave up 4 bases, with 14 bases separating them. CDR1 is MGHRA, CDR2 YSYEKL, per germline. The chain's CDR3 is CASSQKGLARETQYF. DNA for the CDR3: TGCGCCAGCAGCCAAAAGGGCCTAGCGAGAGAGACCCAGTACTTC.

This chain links TRBV14 with TRBJ2-3, with 10 bases aligning to TRBD1. Trimming took 4 bases from V and 1 from J; bases not matched to a gene: 5. CDR1 SGHDN and CDR2 FVKESK come from the germline V gene. This CDR3 has 16 amino acids. CDR3 DNA: TGTGCCAGCAGCCTTACCGGGACAGGGGGCACAGATACGCAGTATTTT. Amino acid sequence: CASSLTGTGGTDTQYF.

Remarks on this clonotype: Mismatch with germline at one junction end may stem from a read error. The chain carries TRBV11-2 and TRBJ2-3, with D possibly matching TRBD2 (6 bases). The germline V gene has CDR1 SGHAT and CDR2 FQNNGV. The CDR3 is 12 residues long. DNA for the CDR3: TGTGCCAGCAGTTTAGAGGGAGGTACGCAGTATTTT. Translation gives CASSLEGGTQYF.

This clonotype showed up many times. The rearrangement joins TRBV20-1 to TRBJ1-4; 8 nucleotides agree with TRBD1. The CDR3 sequence is 13 residues long. Germline loops: CDR1 DFQATT, CDR2 SNEGSKA (reference sequence). V shed 6 bases, J shed 8 bases, and the junction held 8 bases outside the gene matches. CDR3 in amino acids: CSARRDRGEKLFF. CDR3 DNA sequence: TGCAGTGCCCGACGCGACAGGGGCGAAAAACTGTTTTTT.

This clonotype was counted many times. This chain links TRBV29-1 with TRBJ1-4; 8 nucleotides agree with TRBD1. The ends lost 6 bases at V and 8 bases at J; junction bases unmatched: 5. CDR1 SQVTM and CDR2 ANQGSEA come from the germline V gene. The CDR3 totals 12 residues. The CDR3 sequence is CSVGQGREKLFF. The CDR3, as DNA: TGCAGCGTAGGACAGGGTCGGGAAAAACTGTTTTTT.

The table lists this clonotype with many counts. The chain recombines TRBV10-3 with TRBJ2-7; 9 nucleotides match TRBD1. The V gene end was trimmed by 6 bases and the J gene end by 0 bases; junction bases not matched to a gene: 6. The germline gives CDR1 ENHRY, CDR2 SYGVKD. The CDR3 extends over 15 amino acids. For the CDR3, the DNA is TGTGCCATCAGCGCATCGACAGGGGGCTCCTACGAGCAGTACTTC. It specifies CAISASTGGSYEQYF.